The 10 T cell receptor beta chains listed next were all sequenced from one sample in a study of blood T cell repertoires in COVID-19. Using immunoSEQ multiplex PCR, the repertoire was profiled, and TCRdb retains in-frame clones only, with some absent. The table includes under 300,000 clones, about nine tenths detected once. The sample taken for sequencing was PBMCs or T cells enriched from blood (not recorded which). These receptors all come from a woman in her late teens or twenties who had recovered from COVID-19.

This chain connects TRBV19 to TRBJ2-2; 8 bases are shared with TRBD2. V was pared by 7 bases and J by 2 bases, with 12 bases of the junction left unmatched. The CDR3 runs to 17 residues. Germline V CDR1 and CDR2: LNHDA, SQIVND (reference sequence). Written as DNA, the CDR3 is TGTGCCAGTAAGGGGTTAGCGGGGCTTACCAACACCGGGGAGCTGTTTTTT. Translating it yields CASKGLAGLTNTGELFF.

The chain carries TRBV28 and TRBJ1-2; D may be TRBD1 (5 bases). Germline CDR1 and CDR2: MDHEN and SYDVKM. Between the trimmed V and J ends, which lost 3 bases and 10 bases, there was a span of 15 bases. This CDR3 is 13 amino acids long. CDR3 residues: CASSFQDTGDYTF. CDR3 bases: TGTGCCAGCAGTTTTCAGGACACTGGCGACTACACCTTC.

The chain is built from TRBV23-1 and TRBJ1-2, with 10 nucleotides matching TRBD1. TRBV23-1 is recorded as an ORF, its role being uncertain. The CDR3 extends over 18 amino acids. With 5 bases clipped from V and 3 bases from J, the junction kept 15 bases outside the gene matches. CDR3 coding DNA: TGCGCCAGCAGTGCCACCGGACAGGGGGTGTGTGGCGACTATGGCTACACCTTC. Residues: CASSATGQGVCGDYGYTF.

The V call is TRBV28, the J call TRBJ1-4; D call uncertain. Deletions cut 6 bases from V and 8 bases from J, with 10 bases between. Germline loops: CDR1 MDHEN, CDR2 SYDVKM. This CDR3 is 12 amino acids long. In DNA, the CDR3 is TGTGCCAGCAGGGCCAGGAGGGAAAAACTGTTTTTT. Protein: CASRARREKLFF.

The chain is built from TRBV7-3 and TRBJ2-5; the match to TRBD1 covers 7 bases. Germline CDR1 and CDR2: SGHTA and FQGTGA. This CDR3 comprises 14 residues. The trim removed 2 bases at V and 7 bases at J, leaving 7 bases unmatched. The CDR3 DNA reads as TGTGCCAGCAGCTTACAGACAGGGCAGGGGACCCAGTACTTC. Protein sequence: CASSLQTGQGTQYF.

The rearrangement joins TRBV19 to TRBJ1-4; TRBD1 agrees at 8 bases. V shed 3 bases, J shed 10 bases, and the junction held 7 bases outside the gene matches. The CDR3 consists of 14 residues. Germline V gene data show CDR1 as LNHDA and CDR2 as SQIVND (reference sequence). This CDR3 is CASSMSQGAGKLFF. In DNA, the CDR3 is TGTGCCAGTAGTATGAGTCAGGGGGCCGGAAAACTGTTTTTT.

The table lists this clone with a few counts. The genes are TRBV6-5 and TRBJ2-2; D may be TRBD2 (5 bases). Germline V lookup: CDR1 MNHEY, CDR2 SVGAGI. The V end was cut by 6 bases, the J end by 4 bases, with 15 bases between. The CDR3 is made up of 15 amino acids. The CDR3 nucleotides read TGTGCCAGCAGCCCCGGGGTCGGTCTCACCGGGGAGCTGTTTTTT. Encoded protein: CASSPGVGLTGELFF.

The rearrangement joins TRBV21-1 to TRBJ1-1. TRBV21-1 is noted as a pseudogene. CDR3 size: 16 residues. The CDR3 bases are TGTGCCAGCAGCAGTGTCCGCAGGGCGGGAAACACTGAAGCTTTCTTT. Its translation is CASSSVRRAGNTEAFF.

This chain connects TRBV7-9 to TRBJ1-5; no firm D call. The CDR3 sequence is 14 residues long. The V gene's germline CDR1 is SEHNR and CDR2 FQNEAQ (reference sequence). With 5 bases removed from V and 3 bases from J, the gap between germline ends came to 11 bases. The CDR3, as DNA: TGTGCCAGCAGCGAACTTGACTTCAATCAGCCCCAGCATTTT. Its translation: CASSELDFNQPQHF.

The rearrangement uses TRBV7-2 and TRBJ1-3; 7 nucleotides align to TRBD1. This CDR3 is 17 amino acids long. V shed 1 base and J 3 bases; nucleotides not matched to a gene: 9. Looked up from germline, CDR1 is SGHTA and CDR2 is FQGNSA. Written as DNA, the CDR3 is TGTGCCAGCAGCTTAGGGTTGGCGTGGGACAGTGGAAACACCATATATTTT. It translates to CASSLGLAWDSGNTIYF.